This TCR beta chain comes out of a study of PD-L1 blockade in urothelial cancer (dated by TCRdb to 2015 to 2018). As for the study more broadly: Every patient began therapy at some point between 2014 and 2015 and was given atezolizumab 1,200 mg intravenously every 3 weeks. About nine tenths of the roughly 29 patients were males with bladder-origin urothelial cancer, and about 60% of the roughly 29 reported a prior smoking history. Patients had an ECOG performance status of 0 or 1 and had received between 0 and 3 prior chemotherapy regimens. Blood samples were analyzed at 3 weeks after treatment start (second dose) and at 6 weeks after treatment start. Blood samples gave median yields of around 150,000 T cells and 80,000 to 90,000 unique TCRs, along with a median clonality of 0.080. The study, an exploratory multi-omic analysis, examined somatic, immune and clinical correlates of response to PD-L1 blockade with atezolizumab in urothelial cancer. Pretreatment tumor samples, along with matched peripheral blood serially collected before and after atezolizumab treatment, were subjected to TCR sequencing. Durable clinical benefit was defined as a progression-free survival longer than 6 months, and TCR features were additionally tested against progression-free survival and overall survival. In the same patients, whole exome sequencing and RNA sequencing of pretreatment tumors were performed in addition to TCR sequencing. Nine patients achieved durable clinical benefit and roughly 20 did not. Pretreatment blood TCR-seq was available for about 27 patients, at least one posttreatment blood collection was obtained for 24 patients, and tumor TCR-seq was available for 24 patients.

The CDR3 numbers 20 residues from cysteine through phenylalanine. The only DNA kept is the CDR3, 60 bases in frame from the first base. Looking up the germline V gene yields CDR1 LGHNA and CDR2 YSLEER. Trimming removed 2 bases from V and 0 bases from J; the gene matches leave 16 bases unexplained. Turning to this clone: Its antigen is still unknown. No qualities accompany the bases; no much larger clone lies one base away.

Study-level results and caveats: Small sample size (n ≈ 29) and many exploratory analyses mean the results are intended to be hypothesis-generating. Patients with durable benefit showed greater expansion of tumor-associated TCR clones in peripheral blood 3 weeks after starting treatment (n ≈ 21, p = 0.022). A pretreatment peripheral blood TCR clonality below the median was linked to improved progression-free and overall survival.

What the time point label conveys for this sample: peripheral blood 6 weeks after treatment start. A cohort of 25 to 30 patients with locally advanced or metastatic urothelial carcinoma, treated at Memorial Sloan Kettering on a trial protocol, was included. Peripheral blood mononuclear cells were collected from each patient pretreatment and during treatment, giving between 1 and 8 total time points per patient. The Qiagen DNeasy Blood extraction kit was used to purify genomic DNA from total PBMCs and from tumor samples. PBMCs were collected pretreatment and during treatment, and were isolated and stored as previously described. Synthetic TCR analog templates were spiked into each PCR so that absolute template abundance could be estimated from read counts. TCRbeta CDR3 regions were amplified from genomic DNA with bias-controlled V and J gene primers using the immunoSEQ assay. Sequencing of rearranged TCRbeta segments was done at approximately 20X coverage. The authors' pipeline ran thus. Sequencing errors were corrected by clustering and CDR3s were annotated against IMGT to assign V, D and J genes. Downstream analyses used only productive TCRbeta rearrangements, leaving out any out-of-frame or stop-codon sequences. Clonality was computed as one minus Shannon entropy normalized by the log of the number of unique productive sequences. Clones differing between time points or between blood and tumor were identified using Fisher's exact test with Benjamini-Hochberg correction, with an adjusted p below 0.01 applied as the threshold. The table was pulled from immuneACCESS by TCRdb, which kept in-frame rearrangements only. Such tables lose some clones; where checked, under half of the loss comes from unresolved V genes, and the rest has no known cause. For V, J and clone size, that table is used; D and trimming come from the DNA. Recorded for this sample are around 49,000 clones; around 82% of them occurred a single time. Approximately 13% of the sample is taken by the ten largest.

The sequence was obtained from a man aged 55 to 70 with urothelial cancer. Recombination connected TRBV4-3 to TRBJ2-3; 8 bases in the junction line up with TRBD2. The material sequenced was PBMCs, taken around atezolizumab (anti-PD-L1) treatment. The nucleotides read TGCGCCAGCAGCCAAAACGGGATGGCGCCGGGACTAGTGAGCACAGATACGCAGTATTTT. The resulting protein is CASSQNGMAPGLVSTDTQYF.